A selection of T cell receptor beta chains follows, all from one sample in a study of beta chain features in type 1 diabetes. Only in-frame clones appear in the TCRdb table, and some are missing; sequencing was by immunoSEQ multiplex PCR. The sample records roughly 140,000 clones, 6% to 7.5% being singletons. The sample was central memory CD4+ T cells from blood. The receptor set was obtained from a woman in her twenties or thirties in good health. Each CDR3 is given with its conserved first and last residue. D genes are given only for firm matches. Some rows have no size entry. The others give once, few or many, or a class for an expanded clone.

V,size,D,J,DNA,CDR3
TRBV11-2,-,-,TRBJ2-6,TGTGCCAGCAGCCAAGATCTGACTTCTGGGGCCAACGTCCTGACTTTC,CASSQDLTSGANVLTF
TRBV7-2,few,-,TRBJ2-3,TGTGCCAGCAGCTTAGGTAATCGGGATACGCAGTATTTT,CASSLGNRDTQYF
TRBV18,few,TRBD1,TRBJ1-5,TGTGCCAGCTCATTGGTGGCCGGACAGGGCTCTATGCAGCCCCAGCATTTT,CASSLVAGQGSMQPQHF
TRBV5-6,-,TRBD1,TRBJ2-1,TGTGCCAGCAGCTTGAGACAGGGGCGTACCTACAATGAGCAGTTCTTC,CASSLRQGRTYNEQFF
TRBV6-6,many,-,TRBJ1-2,TGTGCCAGCAGCCCCGAAGGACTGGGCTACACCTTC,CASSPEGLGYTF
TRBV5-1,few,TRBD1,TRBJ2-3,TGCGCCAGCAGCCGGGGGACAGGAGACACAGATACGCAGTATTTT,CASSRGTGDTDTQYF
TRBV6-1,-,-,TRBJ2-5,TGTGCCAGCAGTGAACCGGGACTCCAAGAGACCCAGTACTTC,CASSEPGLQETQYF
TRBV6-6,-,-,TRBJ1-1,TGTGCCAGCAGTTACCGGGGTGAAGCTTTCTTT,CASSYRGEAFF
TRBV5-4,few,-,TRBJ2-2,TGTGCCAGCAGCATTAGCCCGAACACCGGGGAGCTGTTTTTT,CASSISPNTGELFF
TRBV9,-,-,TRBJ2-1,TGTGCCAGCAGCGTCGGGACTCTACCGTCCTACAATGAGCAGTTCTTC,CASSVGTLPSYNEQFF
TRBV28,-,-,TRBJ1-2,TGTGCCAGCAGTGATGACAGTAATCTATCTACCCTCTATGGCTACACCTTC,CASSDDSNLSTLYGYTF
TRBV28,few,-,TRBJ1-4,TGTGCCAGCAGTCGCCAGGGGCAGGGATTAGAAAAACTGTTTTTT,CASSRQGQGLEKLFF
TRBV6-6,-,TRBD1,TRBJ2-7,TGTGCCAGCAATGCGCCCCGGGACAGAGCCTACGAGCAGTACTTC,CASNAPRDRAYEQYF
TRBV4-3,few,TRBD1,TRBJ1-1,TGCGCCAGCAGCCACCAGGACAGGGAAGAAGCTTTCTTT,CASSHQDREEAFF
TRBV11-2,-,-,TRBJ2-1,TGTGCCAGCAGCCTGTCGGGGGAGCAGTTCTTC,CASSLSGEQFF
TRBV15,few,-,TRBJ2-5,TGTGCCACCAGCAGAGATTTTCAGGGAGGAGAGACCCAGTACTTC,CATSRDFQGGETQYF
TRBV5-4,few,-,TRBJ2-1,TGTGCCAGCAGCGGGGACTGGGCTACGGAGCAGTTCTTC,CASSGDWATEQFF
TRBV29-1,few,TRBD2,TRBJ2-5,TGCAGCGTAACGGGACTAGCGGGAGAGGGCCAGTACTTC,CSVTGLAGEGQYF
TRBV5-1,-,TRBD1,TRBJ1-4,TGCGCCAGCAGCCTATTCGGACAGGGTGCAACTAATGAAAAACTGTTTTTT,CASSLFGQGATNEKLFF
TRBV5-4,few,TRBD1,TRBJ2-3,TGTGCCAGCAGCGCGACACAGGGGTCGTCGAGTACGCAGTATTTT,CASSATQGSSSTQYF
TRBV4-2,-,TRBD1,TRBJ2-5,TGTGCCAGCAGCCAACCACAGGGGGCTGGAGAGACCCAGTACTTC,CASSQPQGAGETQYF
TRBV14,few,-,TRBJ2-4,TGTGCCAGCAGCCAAGATCTAGCCAAAAACATTCAGTACTTC,CASSQDLAKNIQYF
TRBV7-2,few,-,TRBJ2-1,TGCGCCAGCAGCCAAGAATTGCTTGTCCTAGCGAGTGAGCAGTTCTTC,CASSQELLVLASEQFF